Shown below are 12 T cell receptor beta chains from a single sample sequenced in a study of human T cells and chemical hapten exposure. Indicated time point: pre-sensitization, week 0. Treatment meaning: therapeutic diphenylcyclopropenone sensitization with weekly scalp DPC. TCRdb re-called the RACE reads through MiXCR, storing one row per CDR3 protein. The sample includes some 110,000 distinct CDR3 sequences, around 12% seen only once; the top ten take over 1.5%. The sample here was whole blood, taken in connection with sensitization to the hapten diphenylcyclopropenone (DPC). Receptors originate from a woman aged 45-60 years with alopecia areata. Some clones in this sample may be carry-over from other donors' samples.

Concerning this clonotype: This may stem from a read error, because a much larger clone lies one nucleotide away. This chain connects TRBV10-3 to TRBJ2-1; the match to TRBD2 covers 9 bases. Per germline, CDR1 ENHRY and CDR2 SYGVKD. The CDR3 spans 17 residues. V lost 3 bases, J lost 7 bases, and 13 bases stayed unmatched. The CDR3, as DNA: TGTGCCATCAGTGAAATTTCTGGCGGGAGGGCCGGTAATGAGCAGTTCTTC. Residues: CAISEISGGRAGNEQFF.

This clonotype was seen many times. V and J are TRBV12-3 or TRBV12-4 and TRBJ1-1, with D maybe TRBD1 (5 bases). CDR3 length: 15 amino acids. Deletions cut 5 bases from V and 5 bases from J, with 18 bases between. The CDR3 DNA is TGTGCCAGCAGTCTAACTTGGACCAAGGGGACTGAAGCTTTCTTT. Protein product: CASSLTWTKGTEAFF.

The chain carries TRBV5-1 and TRBJ2-3; 8 bases match TRBD2. Trimming removed 5 bases from V and 2 bases from J; junction bases left unmatched: 7. This CDR3 comprises 15 residues. CDR1 is SGHRS, CDR2 YFSETQ, per germline. CDR3 region: CASRESGGSTDTQYF. The CDR3 DNA reads as TGCGCCAGCAGGGAGAGCGGGGGTTCCACAGATACGCAGTATTTT.

Many counts were recorded for this clonotype. This chain uses TRBV5-1 with TRBJ2-5, with TRBD2 matching over 14 bases. V shed 4 bases and J 5 bases; nucleotides not matched to a gene: 13. The CDR3 sequence is 18 residues long. CDR1 and CDR2 (germline): SGHRS, YFSETQ. The CDR3 region is CASSPGGLAGELVETQYF. Written as DNA, the CDR3 is TGCGCCAGCAGCCCGGGGGGACTAGCGGGAGAATTGGTGGAGACCCAGTACTTC.

This chain connects TRBV4-1 to TRBJ2-3; 10 nucleotides agree with TRBD2. Losses at the gene ends were 5 bases for V and 1 base for J; bases not matched to a gene: 6. The CDR3 has 16 residues. Per germline, CDR1 MGHRA and CDR2 YSYEKL. CDR3 sequence (DNA): TGCGCCAGCAGCTACCGGCTAGCGGGGGGCACAGATACGCAGTATTTT. Translating it yields CASSYRLAGGTDTQYF.

The chain couples TRBV3-1 to TRBJ2-1; 11 bases align to TRBD1. Germline V CDR1 and CDR2: LGHDT, YNNKEL (reference sequence). The CDR3 consists of 15 residues. The ends lost 4 bases at V and 10 bases at J; junction bases unmatched: 9. The CDR3 DNA reads TGTGCCAGCAGCCCTTATGGACAGGGGGCAAAGGAGCAGTTCTTC. Translated, it gives CASSPYGQGAKEQFF.

This clonotype was seen repeatedly, ten times or more. This chain uses TRBV29-1 with TRBJ2-7; D unclear. Germline values: CDR1 SQVTM, CDR2 ANQGSEA. Trimming took off 6 bases at V and 5 bases at J, with 14 bases between the two ends. CDR3 size: 12 residues. As DNA, the CDR3 is TGCAGCGTCCAAGAGAGAAGGGACGAGCAGTACTTC. It encodes CSVQERRDEQYF.

This clonotype was picked up many times. The J gene is TRBJ1-5, the V gene TRBV12-3 or TRBV12-4; TRBD1 agrees at 7 bases. The ends lost 4 bases at V and 2 bases at J; junction bases unmatched: 5. CDR3 size: 15 residues. CDR3 sequence reads: CASSSHGTGNQPQHF. The CDR3 nucleotides read TGTGCCAGCAGTTCTCACGGGACAGGCAATCAGCCCCAGCATTTT.

The rearrangement joins TRBV5-4 to TRBJ2-1; D may be TRBD1 (6 bases). Trimming took 3 bases from V and 2 from J, leaving 12 bases between them. Germline assignment: CDR1 SGHNT and CDR2 YYREEE (reference sequence). The CDR3 is 15 amino acids. The CDR3 nucleotides are TGTGCCAGCAGCTCACCACAGGGTCCCTACAATGAGCAGTTCTTC. Encoded protein: CASSSPQGPYNEQFF.

This clonotype has just a few counts. The chain is built from TRBV18 and TRBJ2-7; D might be TRBD2 (6 bases). Germline-derived CDR1 and CDR2 are KGHSH and LQKENI. The V and J ends lost 2 bases and 2 bases respectively, with 16 bases between them. The CDR3 loop spans 16 amino acids. CDR3 residues: CASSPTGDPNPYEQYF. CDR3 nucleotide sequence: TGTGCCAGCTCACCAACGGGGGATCCGAACCCCTACGAGCAGTACTTC.

This clonotype occurred a few times. The chain uses TRBV6-5 and TRBJ2-2; unclear D gene. This CDR3 region has 13 residues. Trimming cost V 9 bases and J 0 bases, with 8 bases left between them. CDR1 is MNHEY and CDR2 is SVGAGI in the germline V gene. The CDR3 is CASEDPNTGELFF. The CDR3, as DNA: TGTGCCAGTGAGGACCCGAACACCGGGGAGCTGTTTTTT.

The chain has TRBV25-1 and TRBJ2-3; 8 bases are a match to TRBD2. From germline, CDR1 is MGHDK and CDR2 SYGVNS. V lost 8 bases, J lost 1 base, and 2 bases stayed unmatched. CDR3 size: 13 residues. The CDR3 nucleotides are TGTGCCAGCGAGACTAGCGGCACAGATACGCAGTATTTT. Its translation: CASETSGTDTQYF.